This passage covers 30 T cell receptor beta chains from one sample sequenced in a study of technical replicates of blood from a few donors. Sequenced by immunoSEQ multiplex PCR; TCRdb stores in-frame clones only, minus some. The sample has about 100,000 clones; approximately 96% are singletons. The specimen was T cells isolated from PBMCs. These receptors were obtained from a human donor in good health.

This sequence joins TRBV29-1 and TRBJ2-3, with D possibly TRBD2 on 6 matching bases. This CDR3 contains 14 residues. Looked up from germline, CDR1 is SQVTM and CDR2 is ANQGSEA. Trimming left V 3 bases short and J 2 bases short, with 12 bases between. The CDR3 here is CSVDAGIHTDTQYF. The CDR3 DNA follows: TGCAGCGTTGATGCGGGAATACACACAGATACGCAGTATTTT.

The rearrangement joins TRBV9 to TRBJ2-7; 7 bases align to TRBD1. The CDR3 is 15 amino acids. V shed 3 bases, J shed 1 base, and the junction held 7 bases outside the gene matches. Per germline, CDR1 SGDLS and CDR2 YYNGEE. The CDR3: CASSAGTAVSYEQYF. CDR3 coding DNA: TGTGCCAGCAGCGCCGGGACAGCGGTATCCTACGAGCAGTACTTC. The whole variable domain, remainder taken from reference TRBV9 and TRBJ2-7, is DSGVTQTPKHLITATGQRVTLRCSPRSGDLSVYWYQQSLDQGLQFLIQYYNGEERAKGNILERFSAQQFPDLHSELNLSSLELGDSALYFCASSAGTAVSYEQYFGPGTRLTVT.

The V gene is TRBV10-3, the J gene TRBJ2-7; 8 positions match TRBD2. The CDR3 has 15 residues. Germline V gene sequence: CDR1 ENHRY, CDR2 SYGVKD. Trimming took 10 bases from V and 2 from J; bases not matched to a gene: 13. Here the CDR3 DNA reads TGTGCCACCAGGCCGGGGGGGGGCCTAACCTACGAGCAGTACTTC. It is translated as CATRPGGGLTYEQYF.

This chain uses TRBV7-8 with TRBJ1-1, with D possibly being TRBD1 (5 bases). V was cut by 2 bases and J by 4 bases, with 14 bases left in between. The CDR3 is made up of 15 amino acids. The germline V gene encodes CDR1 SGHVS and CDR2 FQNEAQ. In DNA form, the CDR3 reads TGTGCCAGCAGCTTACGGGGGATGAGGGGCACTGAAGCTTTCTTT. This encodes CASSLRGMRGTEAFF.

This clone has only one observation. The J gene is TRBJ2-1, the V gene TRBV27, with D perhaps matching TRBD1 (6 bases). The CDR3 spans 16 residues. Trimming shortened V by 3 bases and J by 3 bases, and 15 bases separated the two germline ends. CDR1 and CDR2 from the germline V gene are MNHEY and SMNVEV (reference sequence). The CDR3 region is CASSFRGRGLYNEQFF. DNA of the CDR3: TGTGCCAGCAGTTTCCGGGGCAGGGGCCTCTACAATGAGCAGTTCTTC.

This clone was observed a single time. The V and J genes are TRBV4-1 and TRBJ2-1; 9 positions match TRBD2. CDR3 size: 15 residues. The V segment lost 6 bases and the J segment 2 bases; nucleotides outside the gene matches: 5. The germline gives CDR1 MGHRA, CDR2 YSYEKL. The DNA of the CDR3 is TGCGCCAGCAGACCTAGCGGGGCCCCCTACAATGAGCAGTTCTTC. This codes for CASRPSGAPYNEQFF.

This chain uses TRBV4-1 with TRBJ2-7; TRBD1 agrees at 9 bases. Trimming removed 0 bases from V and 3 bases from J; junction bases left unmatched: 9. Looked up from germline, CDR1 is MGHRA and CDR2 is YSYEKL. The CDR3 extends over 17 amino acids. The CDR3 DNA is TGCGCCAGCAGCCAAGACGCGCCGGGACAGGGACACTACGAGCAGTACTTC. Translation gives CASSQDAPGQGHYEQYF.

The chain employs TRBV27 and TRBJ1-3, with D perhaps matching TRBD1 (6 bases). The germline gives CDR1 MNHEY, CDR2 SMNVEV (reference sequence). The CDR3 covers 13 residues. The ends were cut back, 5 bases at V and 8 bases at J, with 13 bases in the middle. CDR3 DNA sequence: TGTGCCAGCAGTAAACAGGGAAGTTACACCATATATTTT. This sequence encodes CASSKQGSYTIYF.

The chain links TRBV7-8 to TRBJ1-6; D is undetermined. The CDR3 is 13 residues long. Germline V gene lookup returns CDR1 SGHVS and CDR2 FQNEAQ. Trimming stripped 2 bases from V and 7 bases from J, with 6 bases between. CDR3 loop: CASSLTENSPLHF. The CDR3 bases are TGTGCCAGCAGCTTAACAGAGAATTCACCCCTCCACTTT.

This sequence joins TRBV30 and TRBJ2-2; D perhaps matches TRBD1 (7 bases). This CDR3 spans 13 amino acids. Germline CDR1 and CDR2: GTSNPN and SVGIG (reference sequence). The V end lost 4 bases, the J end lost 4 bases, and 10 bases lay between the germline ends. The CDR3 DNA is TGTGCCTGGAACAGGGGAGGCACCGGGGAGCTGTTTTTT. Translating gives CAWNRGGTGELFF.

This chain uses TRBV2 with TRBJ2-1; 7 bases match TRBD2. The CDR3 consists of 16 residues. V shed 4 bases, J shed 4 bases, and the junction held 10 bases outside the gene matches. Germline CDR1 reads SNHLY; CDR2 reads FYNNEI. The CDR3, as DNA: TGTGCCAGCAGTGCCCTCAGCGGGGTTAGTTACAATGAGCAGTTCTTC. Translation gives CASSALSGVSYNEQFF.

This sequence joins TRBV28 and TRBJ2-1, with 7 positions matching TRBD2. V lost 8 bases to trimming and J lost 0 bases; unmatched junction nucleotides: 10. The CDR3 sequence is 16 residues long. The germline V gene encodes CDR1 MDHEN and CDR2 SYDVKM. The CDR3 is CASSTRSGASYNEQFF. CDR3 bases: TGTGCCAGCTCGACCAGGAGCGGGGCCTCCTACAATGAGCAGTTCTTC.

The chain joins TRBV19 to TRBJ1-2; TRBD1 agrees at 8 bases. The CDR3 has 15 residues. V was pared by 5 bases and J by 4 bases, with 9 bases of the junction left unmatched. Germline lookup yields CDR1 LNHDA and CDR2 SQIVND (reference sequence). CDR3 DNA sequence: TGTGCCAGTAGTCCAAGGACAGGGAGGGTCTATGGCTACACCTTC. It is translated as CASSPRTGRVYGYTF.

This chain joins TRBV10-3 and TRBJ1-1; 8 bases line up with TRBD1. J lost 1 base, V lost 6 bases, and 4 bases had no gene match. CDR1 and CDR2 (germline): ENHRY, SYGVKD. There are 14 residues in the CDR3. Here the CDR3 reads CAIRTGTGNTEAFF. The CDR3 DNA reads as TGTGCCATCAGGACCGGGACAGGGAACACTGAAGCTTTCTTT.

This chain joins TRBV10-3 and TRBJ1-6; 8 bases line up with TRBD1. This CDR3 contains 14 residues. V was pared by 5 bases and J by 8 bases, with 5 bases of the junction left unmatched. CDR1 is ENHRY, CDR2 SYGVKD, per germline. The CDR3 here is CAISPRGQDSPLHF. As DNA, the CDR3 is TGTGCCATCAGTCCCAGGGGGCAAGATTCACCCCTCCACTTT.

V usage is TRBV5-1 and J usage is TRBJ1-2; no reliable D call. Germline lookup yields CDR1 SGHRS and CDR2 YFSETQ. This CDR3 is 15 amino acids long. Trimming removed 0 bases from V and 4 bases from J, with 13 bases in between. The CDR3 spells CASSLEAGPGYGYTF. The CDR3 DNA is TGCGCCAGCAGCTTGGAGGCGGGCCCCGGCTATGGCTACACCTTC.

V usage is TRBV5-4 and J usage is TRBJ2-1, with 7 bases fitting TRBD1. Germline CDR1 SGHNT, CDR2 YYREEE (reference sequence). The length of the CDR3 is 14 residues. Trimming took 0 bases from V and 8 from J; bases not matched to a gene: 5. CDR3 protein: CASSLDTGADEQFF. The CDR3, as DNA: TGTGCCAGCAGCTTGGACACAGGGGCGGATGAGCAGTTCTTC.

This chain joins TRBV5-6 and TRBJ1-1, with no clear D. The germline gives CDR1 SGHDT, CDR2 YYEEEE. The V gene lost 1 base and the J gene lost 0 bases, with 4 bases spanning the gap. This CDR3 is 13 amino acids long. The CDR3 bases are TGTGCCAGCAGCTTGTTCATGAACACTGAAGCTTTCTTT. It codes for CASSLFMNTEAFF.

The V and J genes are TRBV27 and TRBJ1-2; TRBD1 matches at 7 bases. This CDR3 region has 13 residues. Germline CDR1 reads MNHEY; CDR2 reads SMNVEV (reference sequence). J was trimmed by 7 bases and V by 2 bases; bases with no gene match: 4. CDR3 DNA sequence: TGTGCCAGCAGTTTAAAGGGGGCGCGTGGCTACACCTTC. Translating it yields CASSLKGARGYTF.

The CDR3 coding sequence is TGTGCCAGCAGCGCCACGACAGGGGGCGGCACAGATACGCAGTATTTT. Translated: CASSATTGGGTDTQYF. The gene calls are TRBV9 and TRBJ2-3; 10 bases align to TRBD1. Trimming removed 3 bases from V and 1 base from J; junction bases left unmatched: 5. This CDR3 has 16 amino acids. Germline values: CDR1 SGDLS, CDR2 YYNGEE.

The V call is TRBV9, the J call TRBJ1-1; tentative D call: TRBD1 (5 bases). CDR1 SGDLS and CDR2 YYNGEE come from the germline V gene. This CDR3 is 16 amino acids long. With 0 bases removed from V and 1 base from J, the gap between germline ends came to 13 bases. The CDR3 coding sequence is TGTGCCAGCAGCGTAGGGCAGGGTATCAGGAACACTGAAGCTTTCTTT. Residues: CASSVGQGIRNTEAFF.

This chain links TRBV21-1 with TRBJ2-7; no DNA check was done on the table's D call, TRBD2. TRBV21-1 is a documented pseudogene. The CDR3 runs 16 residues. The CDR3 DNA reads TGTGCCAGCCCACAAATGAGTAGCGGGGCTAACTACGAGCAGTACTTC. It translates to CASPQMSSGANYEQYF.

This chain connects TRBV6-1 to TRBJ2-7; TRBD1 might be the D (6 bases). This CDR3 region has 14 residues. Trimming stripped 4 bases from V and 0 bases from J, with 10 bases between. CDR1 MNHNS and CDR2 SASEGT come from the germline V gene. The CDR3 spells CASSVAGASYEQYF. CDR3 DNA sequence: TGTGCCAGCAGTGTAGCAGGGGCCTCCTACGAGCAGTACTTC.

The chain has TRBV18 and TRBJ2-7; the match to TRBD2 covers 9 bases. The J segment lost 3 bases and the V segment lost 3 bases, leaving 12 bases of the junction unmatched. This CDR3 contains 17 residues. The germline gives CDR1 KGHSH, CDR2 LQKENI. DNA of the CDR3: TGTGCCAGCTCACCCGTCCAAATAGCGGGAGAGAGCTACGAGCAGTACTTC. Encoded protein: CASSPVQIAGESYEQYF. The full variable domain, with the rest looked up from reference TRBV18 and TRBJ2-7, is NAGVMQNPRHLVRRRGQEARLRCSPMKGHSHVYWYRQLPEEGLKFMVYLQKENIIDESGMPKERFSAEFPKEGPSILRIQQVVRGDSAAYFCASSPVQIAGESYEQYFGPGTRLTVT.

This chain joins TRBV2 and TRBJ2-7; D call uncertain. The CDR3 runs to 13 residues. The germline CDR1 and CDR2 sequences are SNHLY and FYNNEI. Trimming shortened V by 10 bases and J by 7 bases, and 20 bases separated the two germline ends. CDR3 sequence reads: CATGTYGFPEQYF. CDR3 nucleotides: TGTGCCACAGGAACGTATGGCTTTCCTGAGCAGTACTTC.

The chain combines TRBV6-6 with TRBJ2-1, with 12 positions matching TRBD2. The length of the CDR3 is 15 residues. Trimming cost V 5 bases and J 5 bases; bases outside gene matches: 4. CDR1 and CDR2 (germline): MNHNY, SVGAGI (reference sequence). This CDR3 is CASSLTSGGNNEQFF. CDR3 DNA: TGTGCCAGCAGTCTGACTAGCGGGGGTAACAATGAGCAGTTCTTC.

This chain links TRBV10-3 with TRBJ2-5, with TRBD2 matching over 15 bases. CDR1 and CDR2 from the germline V gene are ENHRY and SYGVKD. The CDR3 totals 18 residues. J gave up 3 bases and V 4 bases, and 9 bases lay outside the gene matches. CDR3 DNA: TGTGCCATCAGTGCCCCTCCGGGACTAGCGGGAGGCGAAGAGACCCAGTACTTC. Translating it yields CAISAPPGLAGGEETQYF.

The chain is built from TRBV6-1 and TRBJ2-7, with D tentatively TRBD2 (6 bases). V was cut by 2 bases and J by 0 bases, with 14 bases left in between. CDR3 length: 16 residues. CDR1 MNHNS and CDR2 SASEGT come from the germline V gene. The CDR3 region is CASSESVAAHSYEQYF. As DNA, the CDR3 is TGTGCCAGCAGTGAATCGGTAGCGGCACACTCCTACGAGCAGTACTTC.

V usage is TRBV28 and J usage is TRBJ1-3, with TRBD1 as a possible D gene (6 bases). The CDR3 covers 16 residues. V lost 0 bases and J 0 bases, leaving 9 bases between the germline ends. CDR1 is MDHEN, CDR2 SYDVKM, per germline. CDR3 residues: CASSLWTGDSGNTIYF. CDR3 coding DNA: TGTGCCAGCAGTTTATGGACAGGCGACTCTGGAAACACCATATATTTT.

The V and J genes are TRBV11-3 and TRBJ1-2; 8 bases fit TRBD1. Germline CDR1 reads SGHNT; CDR2 reads YENEEA. Losses at the gene ends were 5 bases for V and 1 base for J; bases not matched to a gene: 6. This CDR3 has 15 amino acids. The CDR3 DNA follows: TGTGCCAGCAGCCGGGACAGGAATTTTAACTATGGCTACACCTTC. Translating gives CASSRDRNFNYGYTF.